Sequencing of this TCR beta chain was carried out in a study of cytomegalovirus exposure and HLA in healthy donors. Study-level results: It was likely that a cluster of highly shared sequence variants was a sequencing artifact.

This CDR3 comprises 13 residues. The germline V and J ends were trimmed by 11 bases and 5 bases, with 18 bases remaining between them. Germline-derived CDR1 and CDR2 are MNHNS and SASEGT. PCR primers comprised 60 Vbeta and 13 Jbeta primers. Produced via immunoSEQ multiplex PCR; TCRdb's table is partial and in-frame only. This sample carries 150,000 to 200,000 clones, approximately 72% of them seen once, and the ten largest clones take roughly 2.5%. Comment on this clone: Its antigen is unidentified.

Specimen: PBMCs. The origin of this receptor is a human donor in good health. The rearrangement links TRBV6-1 to TRBJ2-5; TRBD2 might be the D (5 bases). The CDR3 here is CAGLRAPRETQYF. The CDR3 DNA is TGTGCCGGACTCCGAGCCCCCAGGGAGACCCAGTACTTC.